The 30 T cell receptor beta chains reported below all come from one sample, sequenced in a study of T cell changes during pregnancy in multiple sclerosis. TCRdb keeps only in-frame clones here, not all; method: immunoSEQ multiplex PCR. The table includes about 39,000 clones, approximately 94% detected once. The input for sequencing was CD4+ T cells from peripheral blood mononuclear cells, taken after pregnancy. Every receptor here comes from a female donor with multiple sclerosis, enrolled in a pregnancy study.

The chain combines TRBV12-5 with TRBJ2-5; 7 bases match TRBD2. This CDR3 is built from 13 residues. V was clipped by 2 bases and J by 4 bases; unmatched bases: 1. Germline CDR1 LGHNT, CDR2 FRNRAP. In DNA form, the CDR3 reads TGTGCTAGTGGTTTGACGGGGGGAGAGACCCAGTACTTC. This encodes CASGLTGGETQYF.

The rearrangement links TRBV4-1 to TRBJ2-3; D gene uncertain. This CDR3 region has 15 residues. The V gene's germline CDR1 is MGHRA and CDR2 YSYEKL. Trimming pared 2 bases from V and 4 bases from J, leaving 13 bases between. CDR3 in DNA: TGCGCCAGCAGCCAATTTAGTCCTTCGGCAGATACGCAGTATTTT. Encoded protein: CASSQFSPSADTQYF.

This clone was picked up one time. V gene TRBV27 combines with J gene TRBJ2-1; D gene ambiguous. Trimming removed 6 bases at V and 1 base at J, with 13 bases between. CDR1 is MNHEY, CDR2 SMNVEV, per germline (reference sequence). The CDR3 sequence is 15 residues long. Here the CDR3 DNA reads TGTGCCAGCAGCCAGTCAGTGACATCCTACAATGAGCAGTTCTTC. It codes for CASSQSVTSYNEQFF.

This chain connects TRBV19 to TRBJ1-2, with 10 bases lining up with TRBD1. The CDR3 is 15 amino acids. Germline values: CDR1 LNHDA, CDR2 SQIVND (reference sequence). Germline trimming cut 5 bases from V and 5 bases from J; bases unmatched to any gene: 8. Here the CDR3 reads CASSVQTGGGYGYTF. The CDR3 nucleotides are TGTGCCAGTAGTGTGCAGACAGGGGGCGGTTATGGCTACACCTTC.

The V and J genes are TRBV7-3 and TRBJ1-2, with D possibly matching TRBD1 (5 bases). Germline V gene data show CDR1 as SGHTA and CDR2 as FQGTGA. The V gene lost 5 bases and the J gene lost 0 bases, with 19 bases spanning the gap. The CDR3 length is 17 residues. The CDR3 bases are TGTGCCAGCAGCCCCCGGGCAGGGTATCCCTCTAACTATGGCTACACCTTC. It specifies CASSPRAGYPSNYGYTF.

The chain carries TRBV2 and TRBJ1-5, with D tentatively TRBD1 (6 bases). This CDR3 is built from 12 residues. V dropped 6 bases and J dropped 5 bases, with 8 bases sitting between them. From germline, CDR1 is SNHLY and CDR2 FYNNEI. CDR3 DNA sequence: TGTGCCAGCAGCAGGGGAGATCAGCCCCAGCATTTT. It yields the protein CASSRGDQPQHF.

This clone was recorded only once. The V call is TRBV11-1, the J call TRBJ2-7; the match to TRBD1 covers 7 bases. V shed 6 bases and J 6 bases; nucleotides not matched to a gene: 8. This CDR3 has 13 amino acids. The germline CDR1 and CDR2 sequences are SGHAT and FQDESV (reference sequence). The chain's CDR3 is CASRDTTGTEQYF. As DNA, the CDR3 is TGTGCCAGCAGGGATACGACAGGGACCGAGCAGTACTTC.

This clone was recorded once. This rearrangement joins TRBV5-1 to TRBJ1-4; TRBD1 matches 12 bases. Per germline, CDR1 SGHRS and CDR2 YFSETQ. The trim removed 1 base at V and 8 bases at J, leaving 9 bases unmatched. CDR3 length: 17 amino acids. Written as DNA, the CDR3 is TGCGCCAGCAGCTTGTCGGGACAGGGGGCAGGAGACGAAAAACTGTTTTTT. This sequence encodes CASSLSGQGAGDEKLFF.

The chain uses TRBV5-1 and TRBJ2-3; D is undetermined. The CDR3 consists of 12 residues. CDR1 and CDR2 from the germline V gene are SGHRS and YFSETQ. Deletions cut 4 bases from V and 8 bases from J, with 11 bases between. The CDR3 region is CASSLELGTQYF. The CDR3 DNA reads as TGCGCCAGCAGCCTAGAACTCGGTACGCAGTATTTT.

V is TRBV19 and J is TRBJ1-5, with D perhaps matching TRBD1 (6 bases). This CDR3 contains 14 residues. Germline V gene sequence: CDR1 LNHDA, CDR2 SQIVND (reference sequence). V gave up 6 bases and J gave up 4 bases, with 13 bases separating them. The CDR3 region has the DNA TGTGCCAGTAGACGGACAGAAGAGAATCAGCCCCAGCATTTT. It is translated as CASRRTEENQPQHF.

The gene calls are TRBV4-1 and TRBJ2-7; 9 bases fit TRBD2. The CDR3 runs to 16 residues. CDR1 is MGHRA, CDR2 YSYEKL, per germline. The trim removed 4 bases at V and 0 bases at J, leaving 7 bases unmatched. Here the CDR3 DNA reads TGCGCCAGCAGCCCAGTACTAGCGGGTCTCTCCTACGAGCAGTACTTC. Amino acids: CASSPVLAGLSYEQYF.

This clone was seen a single time. V gene TRBV9 combines with J gene TRBJ1-1; 7 nucleotides match TRBD1. The CDR3 has 13 amino acids. V dropped 0 bases and J dropped 5; count of bases not matched to a gene: 1. From germline, CDR1 is SGDLS and CDR2 YYNGEE. CDR3 residues: CASSVEQGTEAFF. CDR3 nucleotides: TGTGCCAGCAGCGTAGAACAGGGGACTGAAGCTTTCTTT. The full variable domain, its missing parts supplied by reference TRBV9 and TRBJ1-1, is DSGVTQTPKHLITATGQRVTLRCSPRSGDLSVYWYQQSLDQGLQFLIQYYNGEERAKGNILERFSAQQFPDLHSELNLSSLELGDSALYFCASSVEQGTEAFFGQGTRLTVV.

V gene TRBV5-1 combines with J gene TRBJ2-1; 7 positions match TRBD1. Germline V gene sequence: CDR1 SGHRS, CDR2 YFSETQ. CDR3 length: 17 residues. After removal of 2 bases from V and 9 bases from J, the junction contained 17 bases not matched to a gene. The CDR3 bases are TGCGCCAGCAGCTTAAAGATGCCGGGACAGACCTATAGTGAGCAGTTCTTC. It encodes CASSLKMPGQTYSEQFF.

The CDR3 DNA reads TGTGCCAGCAGCTTAGGGCCGGGGGCGAACACCGGGGAGCTGTTTTTT. Protein sequence: CASSLGPGANTGELFF. The genes are TRBV11-3 and TRBJ2-2; maybe TRBD2 (6 bases). The CDR3 covers 16 residues. From germline, CDR1 is SGHNT and CDR2 YENEEA. The V gene lost 1 base and the J gene lost 0 bases, with 9 bases spanning the gap.

The chain combines TRBV11-2 with TRBJ1-1; D possibly corresponds to TRBD1 (6 bases). Germline assignment: CDR1 SGHAT and CDR2 FQNNGV. V gave up 5 bases and J gave up 6 bases, with 19 bases separating them. This CDR3 is built from 15 residues. The CDR3 is CASSSTGLGWAEAFF. As DNA, the CDR3 is TGTGCCAGCAGCAGCACAGGGCTGGGATGGGCTGAAGCTTTCTTT.

The chain combines TRBV25-1 with TRBJ1-3, with D hard to call. V was pared by 8 bases and J by 0 bases, with 11 bases between. The germline V gene has CDR1 MGHDK and CDR2 SYGVNS. CDR3 length: 14 amino acids. The CDR3 protein is CASGPRASGNTIYF. The CDR3 DNA follows: TGTGCCAGCGGGCCAAGAGCCTCTGGAAACACCATATATTTT.

J is TRBJ2-7 and V is TRBV7-9, with 8 bases identical to TRBD1. V was clipped by 5 bases and J by 4 bases; unmatched bases: 7. This CDR3 contains 14 residues. CDR1 and CDR2 from the germline V gene are SEHNR and FQNEAQ (reference sequence). The CDR3 nucleotides read TGTGCCAGCAGCGTACCGGACAGGGTGTACGAGCAGTACTTC. Residues: CASSVPDRVYEQYF. The full variable domain, with the rest looked up from reference TRBV7-9 and TRBJ2-7, is DTGVSQNPRHKITKRGQNVTFRCDPISEHNRLYWYRQTLGQGPEFLTYFQNEAQLEKSRLLSDRFSAERPKGSFSTLEIQRTEQGDSAMYLCASSVPDRVYEQYFGPGTRLTVT.

This chain connects TRBV29-1 to TRBJ1-2; D uncertain. Germline CDR1 SQVTM, CDR2 ANQGSEA. The CDR3 is made up of 9 amino acids. Trimming pared 7 bases from V and 5 bases from J, leaving 5 bases between. CDR3: CSDQYGYTF. The CDR3 bases are TGCAGCGATCAATATGGCTACACCTTC.

The rearrangement uses TRBV5-1 and TRBJ2-1; tentatively, D is TRBD2 (6 bases). The CDR3 sequence is 14 residues long. Deletions cut 4 bases from V and 1 base from J, with 9 bases between. CDR1 is SGHRS and CDR2 is YFSETQ in the germline V gene. Written as DNA, the CDR3 is TGCGCCAGCAGCCTGCGGGGATCCTACAATGAGCAGTTCTTC. Protein sequence: CASSLRGSYNEQFF.

The chain is built from TRBV4-1 and TRBJ2-5, with 8 bases aligning to TRBD1. Germline CDR1 MGHRA, CDR2 YSYEKL. CDR3 length: 14 residues. V lost 0 bases to trimming and J lost 5 bases; unmatched junction nucleotides: 2. CDR3 sequence: CASSQERQGETQYF. CDR3 nucleotides: TGCGCCAGCAGCCAAGAACGACAGGGGGAGACCCAGTACTTC.

Here the CDR3 reads CASSPEAGENEQFF. The DNA for the CDR3 is TGCGCCAGCAGCCCCGAAGCAGGGGAAAATGAGCAGTTCTTC. The chain combines TRBV5-1 with TRBJ2-1; the D gene is possibly TRBD1 (6 bases). Trimming took off 4 bases at V and 7 bases at J, with 15 bases between the two ends. Germline CDR1 reads SGHRS; CDR2 reads YFSETQ. This CDR3 is 14 amino acids long.

The chain has TRBV19 and TRBJ2-2; 10 bases match TRBD2. This CDR3 spans 15 amino acids. Germline lookup yields CDR1 LNHDA and CDR2 SQIVND (reference sequence). V lost 6 bases, J lost 5 bases, and 6 bases stayed unmatched. The CDR3, as DNA: TGTGCCAGTAGAGGAGCGGGGGGGCTGACCGGGGAGCTGTTTTTT. Translation: CASRGAGGLTGELFF. Full variable domain (remainder filled in from reference TRBV19 and TRBJ2-2): DGGITQSPKYLFRKEGQNVTLSCEQNLNHDAMYWYRQDPGQGLRLIYYSQIVNDFQKGDIAEGYSVSREKKESFPLTVTSAQKNPTAFYLCASRGAGGLTGELFFGEGSRLTVL.

The chain carries TRBV5-1 and TRBJ2-4; TRBD1 aligns across 9 bases. The CDR3 runs 15 residues. Germline V lookup: CDR1 SGHRS, CDR2 YFSETQ. V shed 4 bases and J 6 bases; nucleotides not matched to a gene: 8. CDR3 sequence: CASSQATGGTNIQYF. The DNA for the CDR3 is TGCGCCAGCAGCCAGGCTACAGGGGGCACAAACATTCAGTACTTC. Using reference TRBV5-1 and TRBJ2-4 for the parts outside the CDR3, the full variable domain is KAGVTQTPRYLIKTRGQQVTLSCSPISGHRSVSWYQQTPGQGLQFLFEYFSETQRNKGNFPGRFSGRQFSNSRSEMNVSTLELGDSALYLCASSQATGGTNIQYFGAGTRLSVL.

The V call is TRBV27, the J call TRBJ2-2; D is unresolved. Germline CDR1 and CDR2: MNHEY and SMNVEV (reference sequence). Trimming removed 4 bases at V and 0 bases at J, with 15 bases between. The CDR3 is made up of 17 amino acids. CDR3: CASSSRAHSSNTGELFF. CDR3 in DNA: TGTGCCAGCAGTTCTAGAGCCCACTCGTCGAACACCGGGGAGCTGTTTTTT.

This clone has a single count. The chain carries TRBV27 and TRBJ1-1, with D hard to call. Between the trimmed V and J ends, which lost 5 bases and 6 bases, there was a span of 16 bases. Per germline, CDR1 MNHEY and CDR2 SMNVEV (reference sequence). The CDR3 has 14 residues. Written as DNA, the CDR3 is TGTGCCAGCAGTCGGCAGGTCGAGGGTTCTGAAGCTTTCTTT. Encoded protein: CASSRQVEGSEAFF.

In regard to this clone: An end of the junction differs from the germline gene, which may be a read error. The V gene is TRBV7-7, the J gene TRBJ2-2; the match to TRBD2 covers 7 bases. CDR1 is SSHAT and CDR2 is FNYEAQ in the germline V gene (reference sequence). The CDR3 totals 15 residues. The CDR3 spells CASSRRAGVTGELFF. The CDR3 bases are TGTGCTAGCAGCCGGAGGGCGGGGGTCACCGGGGAGCTGTTTTTT.

The chain combines TRBV6-5 with TRBJ2-6; D is perhaps TRBD2 (6 bases). Germline CDR1 and CDR2: MNHEY and SVGAGI. CDR3 length equals 16 residues. V lost 3 bases and J lost 3, with 12 bases in between. This chain's CDR3 is CASSYFWGVGANVLTF. In nucleotides, the CDR3 is TGTGCCAGCAGTTATTTCTGGGGGGTTGGGGCCAACGTCCTGACTTTC.

DNA of the CDR3: TGTGCCAGCAGTCCACTCCGACTAGCGAAACAAGAGACCCAGTACTTC. Protein sequence: CASSPLRLAKQETQYF. The chain carries TRBV27 and TRBJ2-5, with 8 positions matching TRBD2. J lost 2 bases, V lost 5 bases, and 10 bases had no gene match. The V gene's germline CDR1 is MNHEY and CDR2 SMNVEV (reference sequence). The CDR3 has 16 amino acids.

DNA of the CDR3: TGTGCCACCAGCAGAAACCCACAGGGCTACGAGCAGTACTTC. As protein: CATSRNPQGYEQYF. The V call is TRBV15, the J call TRBJ2-7; TRBD1 might be the D (6 bases). V was cut by 2 bases and J by 3 bases, with 11 bases left in between. CDR1 is LNHNV and CDR2 is YYDKDF in the germline V gene (reference sequence). The length of the CDR3 is 14 residues.

The chain links TRBV15 to TRBJ2-3; D not certain. Deletions cut 1 base from V and 6 bases from J, with 11 bases between. Germline V lookup: CDR1 LNHNV, CDR2 YYDKDF (reference sequence). The CDR3 length is 14 residues. The CDR3 is CATSRAPPADTQYF. The CDR3 nucleotides read TGTGCCACCAGCAGAGCCCCCCCCGCGGATACGCAGTATTTT.